The subject of this entry is one T cell receptor (beta chain). V lost 0 bases, J lost 3 bases, and 6 bases lay in between. Germline V gene lookup returns CDR1 SGHVS and CDR2 FQNEAQ. CDR3 length: 14 amino acids. The sequencing template was cDNA reverse transcribed from extracted RNA. Only in-frame clones appear in the TCRdb table, and some are missing; sequencing was by immunoSEQ multiplex PCR. The sample includes more than 110,000 clones, 45% to 60% of them seen just once. This sample was included in a study of CD8+ T cells in alopecia areata. Study-wide background: Severity scoring for treated patients was based on the percentage of affected scalp area.

Described treatment: oral pan-JAK inhibitor, 5-10 mg twice daily. This clonotype was sampled from a human donor with alopecia areata. The V and J genes are TRBV7-8 and TRBJ2-1; no clear D. This sample comprised CD8+ T cells sorted from blood, obtained at week 4, from a patient treated with tofacitinib. CDR3 in amino acids: CASSLAFNYNEQFF. The CDR3 region has the DNA TGTGCCAGCAGCTTAGCGTTTAACTACAATGAGCAGTTCTTC.